The TCR beta chain under discussion was sequenced for a study of shared clonotypes between healthy human individuals (TCRdb year 2020). For the wider study: The cohort comprised a couple of women and a few men aged 18 to 49 years. Per donor, three plates each were used for CD4 naive and CD4 memory, two for CD8 naive, and one for CD8 memory. Blood TCR repertoires of a handful of healthy adults were deeply sequenced to estimate repertoire size and the extent of clonotype sharing between individuals. To increase sequencing depth and limit assay-specific biases, TCR repertoire library preparation and sequencing were carried out by different laboratories using diverse techniques. Per donor, leukapheresis produced somewhere between about 0.94 and 10 billion PBMCs.

Results and caveats for the whole study, not just this receptor: Rarefaction of sorted-subset datasets indicated incomplete sequencing despite the large sequencing depth. Sampling was limited to blood, and TCR repertoires in tissue likely differ from TCR repertoires in blood. Compared with non-shared clonotypes, clonotypes shared by all four sorted-subset donors had higher generation probabilities. Based on pairwise subsampling, the degree of clonotype sharing among donors was expected to be affected by sequencing depth. Larger estimated clonotype richness was generally found for naive subsets than for memory subsets. The genetic and exposure-history diversity represented was limited by the small number of donors. Approximately 4.8% of naive CD4, 3% to 4% of naive CD8, roughly 2.4% of memory CD4, and 0.4% of memory CD8 clonotypes were shared across a few donors.

A word on this clone: The clone's antigen remains unknown. No base qualities exist here, and no much larger clone lies one base off it.

Using the deep immunoSEQ assay, multiplex PCR amplified TCR CDR3 regions from genomic DNA. For each cell subset, the extracted genomic DNA was distributed evenly across all wells of several immunoSEQ 96-well plates, and each plate served as one replicate. For sorted subsets, approximately 200 ng of genomic DNA, equivalent to around 31,000 T cell genomes, went into each replicate PCR. Purified libraries were measured with a Qubit 3.0 fluorometer, size-checked on a Bioanalyzer 2100, and measured again with the KAPA Library Quantification kit. Each immunoSEQ 96-well plate was sequenced on its own single-read 150-cycle Illumina NextSeq 550 flow cell. Per the authors' processing: Because the immunoSEQ output held only junctional sequences and lacked quality scores, the filtering could not match the filtering applied to full-length reads. Sequences were annotated with PyIR, a Python wrapper for IgBLAST v1.9, and V/J genes and CDR3 were assigned using IMGT germline references. Reads were filtered out if the reads had weak V/J assignments (E-value above 1e-6), no CDR3, stop codons, out-of-frame junctions, or ambiguous translated residues. V3J clonotypes were defined as sequences sharing the same inferred V gene, J gene, and CDR3 amino acid sequence. Percentage overlap between repertoires was computed as shared unique clonotypes divided by the size of the smaller repertoire. RTK rarefaction, the Chao1 estimator, and Recon v2.1 estimates of unobserved clonotypes were used to assess repertoire richness. For all TCRbeta clonotypes obtained by the gDNA method from several donors, generation probabilities were computed with OLGA. TCRdb retrieved this table from immuneACCESS and kept in-frame rearrangements only. Not all clones are present; in checked studies, unresolved V genes account for under half, and no reason is known for the remainder. The D gene and trimming were derived from the DNA, and the V and J assignments and clone size from that table. The sample table contains 850,000 to 1,200,000 clones; only one count was recorded for around four fifths of them. The biggest ten clones account for less than 1.5% of the sample.

The donors were healthy, HIV-negative adults who had no recently reported acute infections or vaccinations. Only Caucasian adults living in Nashville, Tennessee, USA were represented among the donors. CD4+ T cells were enriched through magnetic negative selection, after which naive cells were positively selected on CD45RA and the remaining negative fraction served as the memory subset. After blood collection by leukapheresis, PBMCs were isolated using Ficoll-Histopaque density gradient centrifugation and then cryopreserved in the vapor phase of liquid nitrogen. Purity and quantity of every magnetically sorted T cell population were checked by analytical flow cytometry. Genomic DNA was isolated from every sorted fraction and measured by UV absorbance on a Nanodrop 2000c. Sequences SGHTA (CDR1) and FQGNSA (CDR2) are obtained from the germline V gene. V loses 3 bases of germline sequence and J loses 2 bases, and the interval between the two ends is 11 bases. Inclusive of the bounding cysteine and phenylalanine, the CDR3 is 15 residues long. Only the CDR3 region is kept as DNA, spanning 45 bases read in frame from base 1.

This sequence uses TRBV7-2 and TRBJ1-5, with the D gene not clear enough to name. The receptor comes from a man aged 18 to 29 in good health. Sequences were obtained from memory CD4+ T cells sorted from blood. This specimen's cell subset or site label, per the study, means: CD45RA-negative fraction. The sequenced DNA is TGTGCCAGCAGCTTTAGCCAAGGTGGCAATCAGCCCCAGCATTTT. Translated, this gives CASSFSQGGNQPQHF.